A single sample is the source of the 16 T cell receptor beta chains below, sequenced in a study of cytomegalovirus exposure and HLA in healthy donors. The PCR had 60 Vbeta and 13 Jbeta primers. Produced via immunoSEQ multiplex PCR; TCRdb's table is partial and in-frame only. The sample contains around 130,000 clones, 80% of which appear only once. The sequenced sample consisted of PBMCs. The receptor set was obtained from a man aged 25-45 years in good health and CMV-seronegative.

The chain joins TRBV4-2 to TRBJ2-7, with D perhaps TRBD2 (6 bases). The CDR3 contains 15 residues. Germline V gene data show CDR1 as LGHNA and CDR2 as YNFKEQ. The V end lost 1 base, the J end lost 2 bases, and 12 bases lay between the germline ends. DNA for the CDR3: TGTGCCAGCAGCCAAGGTAGCGGTAAGACCTACGAGCAGTACTTC. Translated: CASSQGSGKTYEQYF.

The chain employs TRBV6-5 and TRBJ2-3; D uncertain. The germline V gene encodes CDR1 MNHEY and CDR2 SVGAGI. The CDR3 contains 15 residues. The V end was cut by 7 bases, the J end by 0 bases, with 14 bases between. The CDR3 protein is CASTSGAASTDTQYF. In DNA form, the CDR3 reads TGTGCCAGCACAAGTGGAGCAGCCAGCACAGATACGCAGTATTTT.

This CDR3 is CASSLQGSGNTIYF. The CDR3 DNA follows: TGTGCCAGCAGCTTGCAGGGATCTGGAAACACCATATATTTT. This rearrangement joins TRBV7-8 to TRBJ1-3, with D possibly TRBD1 on 5 matching bases. V was trimmed by 3 bases and J by 1 base, leaving 7 bases between them. The V gene's germline CDR1 is SGHVS and CDR2 FQNEAQ. There are 14 residues in the CDR3.

The chain uses TRBV28 and TRBJ2-2; the match to TRBD2 covers 8 bases. Trimming cost V 6 bases and J 5 bases; bases outside gene matches: 11. The CDR3 spans 16 residues. Germline values: CDR1 MDHEN, CDR2 SYDVKM. In DNA, the CDR3 is TGTGCCAGCAGCCGATTCGGGGGGGCTTGGACCGGGGAGCTGTTTTTT. Amino acid sequence: CASSRFGGAWTGELFF. Full variable domain (rest looked up from reference TRBV28 and TRBJ2-2): DVKVTQSSRYLVKRTGEKVFLECVQDMDHENMFWYRQDPGLGLRLIYFSYDVKMKEKGDIPEGYSVSREKKERFSLILESASTNQTSMYLCASSRFGGAWTGELFFGEGSRLTVL.

To note about this clone: At one boundary the junction diverges from the germline segment, which might be a read error. The chain is built from TRBV7-7 and TRBJ2-6, with D possibly TRBD1 on 6 matching bases. The CDR3 spans 18 residues. Germline CDR1 SSHAT, CDR2 FNYEAQ (reference sequence). CDR3 loop: CASSLARGQHSGANVLTF. The CDR3 coding sequence is TGTGCTAGCAGCTTAGCGAGGGGACAACACTCTGGGGCCAACGTCCTGACTTTC.

V gene TRBV5-1 combines with J gene TRBJ2-7; 7 nucleotides align to TRBD1. The CDR3 length is 15 residues. The J segment lost 2 bases and the V segment lost 0 bases, leaving 5 bases of the junction unmatched. Germline V CDR1 and CDR2: SGHRS, YFSETQ. CDR3 coding DNA: TGCGCCAGCAGCTTGGGACAGGGTGAAGCCTACGAGCAGTACTTC. It yields the protein CASSLGQGEAYEQYF.

With respect to this clone: Germline and junction disagree at one end, which may indicate a read error. V is TRBV19 and J is TRBJ1-2; possibly TRBD1 for D (5 bases). CDR1 and CDR2 from the germline V gene are LNHDA and SQIVND (reference sequence). CDR3 size: 15 residues. CDR3 bases: TGTGCTAGCGGGGGGGAAACCACCCTATCTCGCGGCTACCCCTTC. It codes for CASGGETTLSRGYPF.

This clone was counted a few times. The chain couples TRBV18 to TRBJ2-1; D perhaps matches TRBD1 (6 bases). The CDR3 has 15 residues. With 2 bases removed from V and 0 bases from J, the gap between germline ends came to 8 bases. Germline V CDR1 and CDR2: KGHSH, LQKENI. The CDR3 DNA reads TGTGCCAGCTCACCAAACAGGGACTCCTACAATGAGCAGTTCTTC. Its protein product is CASSPNRDSYNEQFF.

The chain employs TRBV10-1 and TRBJ2-5, with 8 bases that match TRBD2. The CDR3 contains 16 residues. Per germline, CDR1 WNHNN and CDR2 SYGVQD (reference sequence). V was pared by 3 bases and J by 1 base, with 7 bases of the junction left unmatched. CDR3 loop: CASSEEAGVSQETQYF. CDR3 bases: TGCGCCAGCAGTGAAGAAGCGGGAGTATCCCAAGAGACCCAGTACTTC.

The chain recombines TRBV6-1 with TRBJ2-7; 8 bases are a match to TRBD1. With V trimmed by 5 bases and J by 5 bases, 5 bases remained unmatched. This CDR3 region has 13 residues. In germline, CDR1 is MNHNS, CDR2 SASEGT. The DNA for the CDR3 is TGTGCCAGCAGTCGACAGGGGCGAAACGAGCAGTACTTC. It codes for CASSRQGRNEQYF.

The rearrangement links TRBV5-1 to TRBJ1-2, with TRBD1 matching 10 bases. Germline V lookup: CDR1 SGHRS, CDR2 YFSETQ. CDR3 size: 16 residues. Germline trimming cut 4 bases from V and 6 bases from J; bases unmatched to any gene: 12. The CDR3 sequence is CASSDRWDRGRDGYTF. The CDR3 coding sequence is TGCGCCAGCAGCGACAGGTGGGACAGGGGACGGGATGGCTACACCTTC.

The V call is TRBV7-2, the J call TRBJ1-1; D gene ambiguous. The germline V and J ends were trimmed by 5 bases and 0 bases, with 10 bases remaining between them. CDR3 size: 14 residues. CDR1 is SGHTA and CDR2 is FQGNSA in the germline V gene. Written as DNA, the CDR3 is TGTGCCAGCAGCCTTTTCCAGTTGAACACTGAAGCTTTCTTT. Encoded protein: CASSLFQLNTEAFF.

The V call is TRBV29-1, the J call TRBJ2-7; a weak D match, TRBD1 (6 bases). Germline V gene data show CDR1 as SQVTM and CDR2 as ANQGSEA. V was pared by 0 bases and J by 7 bases, with 10 bases between. The CDR3 spans 12 residues. The CDR3, as DNA: TGCAGCGTTGAAGAGGGGGCTGGGGAGCAGTACTTC. Protein product: CSVEEGAGEQYF.

The chain couples TRBV7-9 to TRBJ1-2; 8 bases are a match to TRBD1. V lost 6 bases to trimming and J lost 1 base; unmatched junction nucleotides: 10. The length of the CDR3 is 16 residues. Germline V gene data show CDR1 as SEHNR and CDR2 as FQNEAQ (reference sequence). CDR3 in amino acids: CASSPQPGQVNYGYTF. The DNA of the CDR3 is TGTGCCAGCAGTCCTCAACCGGGACAGGTTAACTATGGCTACACCTTC.

The table lists this clone with a count of one. J is TRBJ2-1 and V is TRBV5-3, with 8 nucleotides matching TRBD2. TRBV5-3 is recorded as an ORF, its role being uncertain. This CDR3 is built from 18 residues. With V trimmed by 0 bases and J by 8 bases, 16 bases remained unmatched. This CDR3 is CARSLARKAGALEYEQFF. In DNA, the CDR3 is TGTGCCAGAAGCTTGGCCCGGAAAGCGGGAGCCTTGGAATATGAGCAGTTCTTC.

The chain joins TRBV10-2 to TRBJ2-1; TRBD1 aligns across 9 bases. CDR1 and CDR2 (germline): WSHSY, SAAADI. The CDR3 spans 14 residues. With 2 bases clipped from V and 9 bases from J, the junction kept 5 bases outside the gene matches. Written as DNA, the CDR3 is TGCGCCAGCAGTGAGGGGACAGGGCAGCGTGAGCAGTTCTTC. It yields the protein CASSEGTGQREQFF.